This T cell receptor (beta chain) emerged from a study of T cell repertoires in cytomegalovirus infection. Worth noting for this clonotype: Its cognate antigen is unknown.

TCRdb re-derived calls from the reads in MiXCR, one entry per CDR3 protein. The sample contains some 920,000 distinct CDR3 sequences, roughly 30% of which appear only once. Germline CDR1 DFQATT, CDR2 SNEGSKA (reference sequence). The CDR3 runs 13 residues. V trimming: 1 base; J trimming: 3 bases; junction bases outside the gene matches: 1. Here the sequenced sample was cultured CD8+ T cells from PBMCs, taken from culture after CMV antigen stimulation. This rearrangement joins TRBV20-1 to TRBJ2-3, with 7 positions matching TRBD2. This clonotype was obtained from a human donor in good health (CMV status not recorded). Some clones in this sample may be carry-over from other donors' samples. Written as DNA, the CDR3 is TGCAGTGCTAGAGCGGGGGGTACAGATACGCAGTATTTT. Translation: CSARAGGTDTQYF.